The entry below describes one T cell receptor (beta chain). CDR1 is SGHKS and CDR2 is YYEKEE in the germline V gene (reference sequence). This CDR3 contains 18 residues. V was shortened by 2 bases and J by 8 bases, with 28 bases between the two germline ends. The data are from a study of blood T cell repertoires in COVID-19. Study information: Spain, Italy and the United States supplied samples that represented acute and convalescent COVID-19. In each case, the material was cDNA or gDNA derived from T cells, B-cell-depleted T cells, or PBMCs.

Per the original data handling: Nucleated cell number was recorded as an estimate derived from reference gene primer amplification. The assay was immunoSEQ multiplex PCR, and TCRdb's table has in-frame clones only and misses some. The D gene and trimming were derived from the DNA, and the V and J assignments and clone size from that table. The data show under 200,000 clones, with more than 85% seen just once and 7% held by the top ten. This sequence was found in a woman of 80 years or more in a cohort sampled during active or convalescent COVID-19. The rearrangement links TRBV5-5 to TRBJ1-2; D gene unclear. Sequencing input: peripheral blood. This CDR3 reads CASSLTSVGSNTPGGYTF. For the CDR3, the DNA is TGTGCCAGCAGCTTAACTTCCGTGGGCAGCAACACCCCCGGCGGCTACACCTTC.